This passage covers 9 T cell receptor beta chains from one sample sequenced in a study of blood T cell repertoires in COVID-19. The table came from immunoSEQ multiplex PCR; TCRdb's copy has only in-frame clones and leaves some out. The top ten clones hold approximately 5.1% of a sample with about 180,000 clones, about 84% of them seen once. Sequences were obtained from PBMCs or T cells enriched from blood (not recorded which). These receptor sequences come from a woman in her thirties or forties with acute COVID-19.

The CDR3 sequence is CASGLVLTGSLSGNTIYF. The CDR3 region has the DNA TGTGCTAGTGGTTTGGTACTGACAGGGTCTCTCTCTGGAAACACCATATATTTT. J is TRBJ1-3 and V is TRBV12-5, with TRBD1 identical over 7 bases. Unmatched junction bases numbered 8, after V lost 0 bases and J lost 0 bases. CDR3 size: 18 residues. CDR1 and CDR2 from the germline V gene are LGHNT and FRNRAP. Drawing the rest from reference TRBV12-5 and TRBJ1-3, the complete variable domain is DARVTQTPRHKVTEMGQEVTMRCQPILGHNTVFWYRQTMMQGLELLAYFRNRAPLDDSGMPKDRFSAEMPDATLATLKIQPSEPRDSAVYFCASGLVLTGSLSGNTIYFGEGSWLTVV.

The DNA for the CDR3 is TGTGCCAGCAGAAGACAGGGCGTCCACGAGCAGTACTTC. This codes for CASRRQGVHEQYF. This sequence joins TRBV28 and TRBJ2-7; 7 bases align to TRBD1. Unmatched junction bases numbered 7, after V lost 6 bases and J lost 5 bases. Germline V CDR1 and CDR2: MDHEN, SYDVKM. This CDR3 region has 13 residues.

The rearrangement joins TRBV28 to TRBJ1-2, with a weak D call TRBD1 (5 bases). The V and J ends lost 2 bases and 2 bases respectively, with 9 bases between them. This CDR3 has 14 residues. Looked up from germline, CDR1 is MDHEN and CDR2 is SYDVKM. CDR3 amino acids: CASSLTRANYGYTF. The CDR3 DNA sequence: TGTGCCAGCAGTTTAACCAGGGCCAACTATGGCTACACCTTC.

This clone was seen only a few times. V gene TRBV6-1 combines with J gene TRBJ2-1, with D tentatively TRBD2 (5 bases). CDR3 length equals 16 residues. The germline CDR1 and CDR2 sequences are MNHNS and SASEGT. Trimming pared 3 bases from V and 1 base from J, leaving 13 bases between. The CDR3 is CASSEGPWESYNEQFF. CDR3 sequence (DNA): TGTGCCAGCAGTGAGGGCCCCTGGGAGTCCTACAATGAGCAGTTCTTC.

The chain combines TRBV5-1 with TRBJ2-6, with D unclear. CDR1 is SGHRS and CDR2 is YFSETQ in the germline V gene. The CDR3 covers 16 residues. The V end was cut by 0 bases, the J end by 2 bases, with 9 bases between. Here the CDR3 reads CASSLVLQAGANVLTF. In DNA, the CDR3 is TGCGCCAGCAGCTTGGTTCTTCAGGCTGGGGCCAACGTCCTGACTTTC.

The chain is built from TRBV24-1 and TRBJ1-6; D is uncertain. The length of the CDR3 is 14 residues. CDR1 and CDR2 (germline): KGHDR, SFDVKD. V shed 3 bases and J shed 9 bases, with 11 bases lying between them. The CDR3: CATSDPGRGSPLHF. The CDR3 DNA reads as TGTGCCACCAGTGATCCCGGCCGCGGTTCACCCCTCCACTTT.

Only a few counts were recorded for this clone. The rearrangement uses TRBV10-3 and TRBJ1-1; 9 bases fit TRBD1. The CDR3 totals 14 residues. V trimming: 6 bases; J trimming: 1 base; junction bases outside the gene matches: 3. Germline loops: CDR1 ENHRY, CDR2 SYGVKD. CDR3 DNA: TGTGCCATCAGGGGGACAGGGAAGAACACTGAAGCTTTCTTT. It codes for CAIRGTGKNTEAFF.

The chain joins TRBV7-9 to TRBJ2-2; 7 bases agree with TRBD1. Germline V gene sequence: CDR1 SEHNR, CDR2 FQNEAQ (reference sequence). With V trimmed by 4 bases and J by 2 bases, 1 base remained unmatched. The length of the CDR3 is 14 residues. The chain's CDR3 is CASSWDSNTGELFF. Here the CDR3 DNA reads TGTGCCAGCAGCTGGGACAGCAACACCGGGGAGCTGTTTTTT.

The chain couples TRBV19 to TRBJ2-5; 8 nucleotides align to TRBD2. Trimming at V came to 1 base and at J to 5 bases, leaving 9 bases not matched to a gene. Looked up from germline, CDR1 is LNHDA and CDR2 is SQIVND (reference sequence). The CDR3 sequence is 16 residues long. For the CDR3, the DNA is TGTGCCAGTAGTATAGGCCGCAGTAGCGGGACTGAGACCCAGTACTTC. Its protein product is CASSIGRSSGTETQYF.